The rows below give T cell receptor beta chains drawn from one sample of a study of early T cells in non-severe SARS-CoV-2 infection. MiXCR, applied by TCRdb to the 5' RACE reads, yields one record per CDR3 protein. Of roughly 120,000 distinct CDR3 sequences in the sample, over 10% are singletons; the top ten hold 3.8%. The material sequenced was whole blood, taken at baseline. These receptors were obtained from an adult who was a healthcare worker with PCR-confirmed SARS-CoV-2 infection or an uninfected control (not recorded which). Both conserved end residues are trimmed from each CDR3. Fields, in order: J gene, clone size, V gene, CDR3 protein. Rows give clone size only sometimes, using once, few, many, or a class for an expanded clone.

TRBJ2-2	many	TRBV5-1	ASSLGDRRSNTGELF
TRBJ1-2	few	TRBV6-1	AGQGNYGYT
TRBJ1-4	few	TRBV28	ASRTVVTEKLF
TRBJ2-1	few	TRBV15	ATSGGLDLHNEQF
TRBJ1-2	.	TRBV5-4	ASSLGLPAYGYT
TRBJ1-5	many	TRBV18	ASSPGTGDQPQH
TRBJ2-1	few	TRBV3-1	ASSALGLKGNEQF
TRBJ2-1	few	TRBV20-1	SAPFGNNNEQF
TRBJ1-4	.	TRBV28	ASSPLGTGGIGKLF
TRBJ2-3	.	TRBV6-2/TRBV6-3	ASSYPPGLAPDTQY
TRBJ2-5	few	TRBV11-2	ATTRNQETQY
TRBJ2-3	.	TRBV7-3	ASSLFKRGIADTQY
TRBJ1-2	many	TRBV7-2	ASSPGTGVNYGYT
TRBJ2-2	.	TRBV2	AIRWGGRLNTGELF
TRBJ1-5	many	TRBV24-1	ATSDSRTSHSNQPQH
TRBJ2-3	few	TRBV6-1	ASSVRDPSTDTQY
TRBJ2-3	.	TRBV7-9	ASSLTSGLTDTQY
TRBJ1-2	.	TRBV4-1	ASSKGFPGARQDYGYT
TRBJ1-1	many	TRBV20-1	SASSGTVNTEAF
TRBJ1-6	many	TRBV11-2	ASSLVDTNSPLH
TRBJ2-7	.	TRBV7-9	ASSFTLEQY
TRBJ1-2	.	TRBV28	ASSAGTRNYGYT
TRBJ2-1	.	TRBV29-1	SVEEASEIYNEQF
TRBJ1-1	.	TRBV20-1	SASLVMNTEAF
TRBJ2-7	few	TRBV5-1	ASSFRVAGTSSYEQY
TRBJ2-3	.	TRBV28	ASSIRTDTQY
TRBJ2-3	few	TRBV29-1	SVVVRGATDTQY
TRBJ2-7	.	TRBV12-3/TRBV12-4	ASPEGAYEQY
TRBJ2-5	.	TRBV3-1	ASSLAGALQTQY
TRBJ2-1	few	TRBV12-3/TRBV12-4	ASSSFQLNEQF
TRBJ2-3	.	TRBV2	ASSLVRGTDTQY
TRBJ2-7	.	TRBV18	ASSLRDRSFREQY
TRBJ2-5	many	TRBV6-5	ASSYGTGQGYQETQY
TRBJ2-3	few	TRBV9	ASSGLTDTQY
TRBJ2-1	few	TRBV5-1	ASSEYGSSYNEQF
TRBJ1-6	few	TRBV6-6	ASSSGTGTPLH
TRBJ2-3	.	TRBV29-1	SVQPPGPSTDTQY
TRBJ1-1	.	TRBV20-1	SASNPTQKNTEAF